A selection of T cell receptor beta chains follows, all from one sample in a study of blood T cell repertoires in COVID-19. TCRdb's table, derived via immunoSEQ multiplex PCR, lists solely in-frame clones and lacks some. The profile shows 250,000 to 350,000 clones, 80% to 90% of them singletons. Sample: PBMCs or T cells enriched from blood (not recorded which). The receptors originated from a woman in her late teens or twenties who had recovered from COVID-19. Each CDR3 is given with its conserved first and last residue. D genes are given only for firm matches. The size entry is marked missing in some rows and otherwise reads once, few, many or a size class.

clone size,J gene,D gene,CDR3 length,V gene,CDR3 protein,CDR3 DNA
.,TRBJ1-6,.,13,TRBV30,CAWTWGWNSPLHF,TGTGCCTGGACCTGGGGCTGGAATTCACCCCTCCACTTT
.,TRBJ1-5,TRBD1,16,TRBV11-2,CASSLGTGALNQPQHF,TGTGCCAGCAGCTTAGGGACAGGGGCCCTAAATCAGCCCCAGCATTTT
.,TRBJ2-7,.,12,TRBV5-1,CASRDNEYEQYF,TGCGCCAGCAGGGACAACGAATACGAGCAGTACTTC
.,TRBJ1-1,.,13,TRBV5-1,CASSLQGDTEAFF,TGCGCCAGCAGCTTACAGGGAGATACTGAAGCTTTCTTT
.,TRBJ2-1,.,14,TRBV13,CASTFDKNYNEQFF,TGTGCCAGTACGTTCGACAAGAACTACAATGAGCAGTTCTTC
once,TRBJ1-1,.,14,TRBV30,CAWSVLEEGTEAFF,TGTGCCTGGAGTGTACTAGAGGAGGGCACTGAAGCTTTCTTT
.,TRBJ2-7,.,12,TRBV30,CAWSPQGIEQYF,TGTGCCTGGAGTCCACAGGGAATAGAGCAGTACTTC
.,TRBJ2-5,TRBD2,15,TRBV27,CASGRLAGGQETQYF,TGTGCCAGCGGGAGACTAGCGGGGGGACAAGAGACCCAGTACTTC
.,TRBJ2-7,.,16,TRBV6-5,CASSYSSPGRDNEQYF,TGTGCCAGCAGTTACTCTTCCCCGGGCAGGGATAACGAGCAGTACTTC
.,TRBJ1-6,.,15,TRBV30,CAWSSGSSYNSPLHF,TGTGCCTGGAGTTCAGGCAGCTCCTATAATTCACCCCTCCACTTT
.,TRBJ2-2,.,14,TRBV28,CASLQGGNTGELFF,TGTGCCAGCCTCCAGGGGGGGAACACCGGGGAGCTGTTTTTT
.,TRBJ1-5,.,14,TRBV7-6,CASSRSGGNQPQHF,TGTGCCAGCAGCCGGTCGGGGGGGAATCAGCCCCAGCATTTT
.,TRBJ2-1,TRBD2,14,TRBV28,CASSLTSPNNEQFF,TGTGCCAGCAGTTTGACTAGCCCAAACAATGAGCAGTTCTTC
.,TRBJ1-5,.,14,TRBV6-6,CASSYAGYNQPQHF,TGTGCCAGCAGTTACGCAGGGTACAATCAGCCCCAGCATTTT
.,TRBJ1-2,TRBD1,13,TRBV3-1/TRBV3-2,CASSQQGARGYTF,TGTGCCAGCAGCCAACAGGGGGCGCGCGGCTACACCTTC
.,TRBJ1-2,TRBD1,15,TRBV28,CASSDGQGLNYGYTF,TGTGCCAGCAGTGACGGACAGGGCCTGAACTATGGCTACACCTTC
.,TRBJ1-1,.,13,TRBV7-9,CASSLVSGGGAFF,TGTGCCAGCAGCTTAGTCAGCGGCGGCGGAGCTTTCTTT
.,TRBJ2-5,.,15,TRBV5-6,CASSLRDWYKETQYF,TGTGCCAGCAGCTTAAGGGACTGGTATAAGGAGACCCAGTACTTC
.,TRBJ2-1,.,15,TRBV2,CASSGTRGFNSEQFF,TGTGCCAGCAGTGGGACTAGGGGGTTCAACAGTGAGCAGTTCTTC
.,TRBJ2-7,TRBD2,16,TRBV5-6,CASSPTSGGDPYEQYF,TGTGCCAGCAGCCCGACTAGCGGGGGAGACCCCTACGAGCAGTACTTC
.,TRBJ1-2,.,13,TRBV5-1,CASSSPQGFGYTF,TGCGCCAGCAGCTCACCTCAGGGATTTGGCTACACCTTC
.,TRBJ1-1,TRBD1,15,TRBV7-2,CASSKRQGARTEAFF,TGTGCCAGCAGCAAACGACAGGGGGCGAGGACTGAAGCTTTCTTT
.,TRBJ2-3,TRBD2,14,TRBV7-2,CASSFGGGTDTQYF,TGTGCCAGCAGCTTTGGGGGGGGGACAGATACGCAGTATTTT
.,TRBJ2-1,TRBD1,14,TRBV5-1,CASSGTGSSNEQFF,TGCGCCAGCAGCGGGACAGGGAGTAGCAATGAGCAGTTCTTC
.,TRBJ1-1,.,14,TRBV27,CASRLEQMNTEAFF,TGTGCCAGCCGGTTGGAGCAGATGAACACTGAAGCTTTCTTT
.,TRBJ2-1,TRBD2,14,TRBV7-2,CASSQAGSYNEQFF,TGTGCCAGCAGCCAAGCGGGGTCCTACAATGAGCAGTTCTTC
.,TRBJ1-3,.,14,TRBV5-1,CASSLLGRGNTIYF,TGCGCCAGCAGCTTGTTGGGGAGAGGAAACACCATATATTTT
.,TRBJ2-3,TRBD2,14,TRBV4-1,CASAAGASTDTQYF,TGCGCCAGCGCAGCGGGAGCTAGCACAGATACGCAGTATTTT
once,TRBJ2-5,.,15,TRBV7-6,CASSLVVRRGETQYF,TGTGCCAGCAGCTTAGTAGTGAGGAGAGGGGAGACCCAGTACTTC
once,TRBJ2-1,.,16,TRBV7-9,CASSLNPRDTRSEQFF,TGTGCCAGCAGCTTAAATCCCAGGGATACGCGATCTGAGCAGTTCTTC
.,TRBJ2-1,TRBD2,15,TRBV7-9,CASSLISGSRNEQFF,TGTGCCAGCAGCTTAATCAGCGGGAGTAGGAATGAGCAGTTCTTC